A single sample is the source of the 8 T cell receptor beta chains below, sequenced in a study of cytotoxic CD8 clonotypes in ibrutinib-treated CLL. Sequencing used immunoSEQ multiplex PCR; TCRdb keeps in-frame clones, though not all of them. The sample has approximately 84,000 clones, about 82% seen once. This sample comprised PBMCs, obtained before ibrutinib treatment. These receptor sequences come from a human donor with chronic lymphocytic leukemia.

The V and J genes are TRBV7-8 and TRBJ1-2; D remains unclear. Trimming cost V 3 bases and J 8 bases, with 13 bases left between them. The CDR3 runs to 13 residues. Per the germline V gene, CDR1 is SGHVS and CDR2 is FQNEAQ. The CDR3 sequence: CASSFDRGRGYTF. Here the CDR3 DNA reads TGTGCCAGCAGCTTCGACCGCGGGAGAGGCTACACCTTC.

The chain links TRBV18 to TRBJ2-7, with a weak D call TRBD2 (5 bases). There are 14 residues in the CDR3. The V end lost 4 bases, the J end lost 5 bases, and 15 bases lay between the germline ends. Germline lookup yields CDR1 KGHSH and CDR2 LQKENI. CDR3 sequence reads: CASSQTPGIDEQYF. The CDR3 nucleotides are TGTGCCAGCTCACAGACACCGGGGATCGACGAGCAGTACTTC.

This rearrangement joins TRBV5-1 to TRBJ1-1, with 9 bases lining up with TRBD1. There are 15 residues in the CDR3. The germline V gene encodes CDR1 SGHRS and CDR2 YFSETQ. V lost 3 bases, J lost 2 bases, and 5 bases stayed unmatched. This CDR3 reads CASSSGTGLNTEAFF. In DNA, the CDR3 is TGCGCCAGCAGCTCCGGGACAGGGCTCAACACTGAAGCTTTCTTT.

The chain is built from TRBV5-6 and TRBJ2-5, with D unclear. The CDR3 spans 11 residues. Trimming shortened V by 4 bases and J by 1 base, and 2 bases separated the two germline ends. Germline V gene lookup returns CDR1 SGHDT and CDR2 YYEEEE. The CDR3 spells CASSIQETQYF. The CDR3 nucleotides read TGTGCCAGCAGCATCCAAGAGACCCAGTACTTC.

The chain uses TRBV30 and TRBJ2-7, with 8 bases identical to TRBD1. The germline V gene encodes CDR1 GTSNPN and CDR2 SVGIG (reference sequence). This CDR3 region has 14 residues. V lost 2 bases, J lost 1 base, and 4 bases stayed unmatched. The CDR3 sequence is CAWSIDRGSYEQYF. The CDR3 region has the DNA TGTGCCTGGAGTATAGACAGGGGATCCTACGAGCAGTACTTC.

The chain carries TRBV6-1 and TRBJ2-7; tentative D call: TRBD2 (5 bases). CDR3 length: 13 amino acids. Germline lookup yields CDR1 MNHNS and CDR2 SASEGT. V dropped 11 bases and J dropped 0 bases, with 14 bases sitting between them. CDR3 sequence reads: CAATRVSSYEQYF. The CDR3 DNA reads TGTGCCGCGACGCGGGTAAGCTCCTACGAGCAGTACTTC.

This clone was seen a single time. V is TRBV6-5 and J is TRBJ2-5, with D perhaps matching TRBD2 (5 bases). The CDR3 is made up of 12 amino acids. Germline values: CDR1 MNHEY, CDR2 SVGAGI. The V end lost 7 bases, the J end lost 5 bases, and 11 bases lay between the germline ends. CDR3 nucleotide sequence: TGTGCCAGCACCACGGGATTTGAGACCCAGTACTTC. This gives the protein CASTTGFETQYF.

The J gene is TRBJ1-5, the V gene TRBV19, with 9 positions matching TRBD1. Unmatched junction bases numbered 11, after V lost 5 bases and J lost 6 bases. The CDR3 has 16 residues. From germline, CDR1 is LNHDA and CDR2 SQIVND (reference sequence). This CDR3 is CASSASPDRGIQPQHF. Written as DNA, the CDR3 is TGTGCCAGTAGTGCAAGCCCGGACAGGGGAATTCAGCCCCAGCATTTT.